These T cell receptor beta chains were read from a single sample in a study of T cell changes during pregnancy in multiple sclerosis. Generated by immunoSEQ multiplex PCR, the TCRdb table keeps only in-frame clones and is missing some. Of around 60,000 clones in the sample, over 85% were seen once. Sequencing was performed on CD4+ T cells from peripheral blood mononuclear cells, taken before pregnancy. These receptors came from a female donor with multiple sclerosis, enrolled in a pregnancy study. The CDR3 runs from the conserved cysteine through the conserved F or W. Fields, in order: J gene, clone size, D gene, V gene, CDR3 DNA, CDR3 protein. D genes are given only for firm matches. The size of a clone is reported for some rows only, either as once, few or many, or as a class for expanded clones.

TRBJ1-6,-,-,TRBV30,TGTGCCTGGAGAGGAGGGAGGAATTCACCCCTCCACTTT,CAWRGGRNSPLHF
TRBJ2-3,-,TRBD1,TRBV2,TGTGCCAGCAGTGTTAGGACAGGGTCGATGGTGGCAGATACGCAGTATTTT,CASSVRTGSMVADTQYF
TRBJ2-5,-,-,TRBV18,TGTGCCAGCTCAGCGATGGTCCCAGAGACCCAGTACTTC,CASSAMVPETQYF
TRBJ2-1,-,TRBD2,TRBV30,TGTGCCTGGAGTAGGCCGAGGACTAGCGGGTCTAATGAGCAGTTCTTC,CAWSRPRTSGSNEQFF
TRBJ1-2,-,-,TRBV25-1,TGTGCCAGCAGTGAAGCCGGTGGCTACACCTTC,CASSEAGGYTF
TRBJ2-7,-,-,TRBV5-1,TGCGCCAGCAGCGACCTCGGACACTCCTACGAGCAGTACTTC,CASSDLGHSYEQYF
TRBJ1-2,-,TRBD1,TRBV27,TGTGCCAGCAGTACGGGACAGGGGGCGTATGGCTACACCTTC,CASSTGQGAYGYTF
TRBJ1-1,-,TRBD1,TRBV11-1,TGTGCCAGCAGCCCCTGGGGACAGCCGAACACTGAAGCTTTCTTT,CASSPWGQPNTEAFF
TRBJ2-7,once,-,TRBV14,TGTGCCAGCAGCCAGGGAGGTATTGGGGCCTACGAGCAGTACTTC,CASSQGGIGAYEQYF
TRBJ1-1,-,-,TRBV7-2,TGTGCCAGCAGGAGGAGGGGCACTGAAGCTTTCTTT,CASRRRGTEAFF
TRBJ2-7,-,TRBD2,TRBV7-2,TGTGCCAGCAGCGCCCGGACTAGCGCGGGAGGTATTGGCTACGAGCAGTACTTC,CASSARTSAGGIGYEQYF
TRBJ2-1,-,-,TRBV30,TGTGCCTGGAGTGCCTACTTTAACAATGAGCAGTTCTTC,CAWSAYFNNEQFF
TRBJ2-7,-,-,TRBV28,TGTGCCAGCAGCGACCTCGGGAGCGGATCCTACGAGCAGTACTTC,CASSDLGSGSYEQYF
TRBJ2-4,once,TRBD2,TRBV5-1,TGCGCCAGCAGCTTGGGACTAGCGGGATTCGATACAACCAAAAACATTCAGTACTTC,CASSLGLAGFDTTKNIQYF
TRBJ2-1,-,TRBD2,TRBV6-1,TGTGCCAGCAGTGAAGTTGCGGGAGGAACTTACAATGAGCAGTTCTTC,CASSEVAGGTYNEQFF
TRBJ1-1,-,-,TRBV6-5,TGTGCCACCTTTCCGACAGCAAACACTGAAGCTTTCTTT,CATFPTANTEAFF
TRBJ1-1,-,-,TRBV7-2,TGTGCCAGCAGCGGAGGGGTTGGGAACACTGAAGCTTTCTTT,CASSGGVGNTEAFF
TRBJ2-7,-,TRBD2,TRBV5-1,TGCGCCAGCAGCTTGGGGGGACTAGCGGGAGTAGACGAGCAGTACTTC,CASSLGGLAGVDEQYF
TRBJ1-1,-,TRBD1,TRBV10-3,TGTGCCGGTCGGAAGGGGGCCATGAACACTGAAGCTTTCTTT,CAGRKGAMNTEAFF